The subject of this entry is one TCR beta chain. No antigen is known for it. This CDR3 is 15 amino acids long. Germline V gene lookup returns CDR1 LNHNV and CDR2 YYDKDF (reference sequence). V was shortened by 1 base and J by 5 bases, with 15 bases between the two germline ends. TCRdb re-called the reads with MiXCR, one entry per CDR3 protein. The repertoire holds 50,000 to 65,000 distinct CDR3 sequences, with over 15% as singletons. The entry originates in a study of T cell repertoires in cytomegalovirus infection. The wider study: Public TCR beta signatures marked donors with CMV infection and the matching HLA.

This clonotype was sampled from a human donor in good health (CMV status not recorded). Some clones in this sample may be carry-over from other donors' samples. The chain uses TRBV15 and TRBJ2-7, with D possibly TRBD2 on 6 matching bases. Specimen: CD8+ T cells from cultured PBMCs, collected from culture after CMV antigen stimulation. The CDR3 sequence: CATSRGGVEVHEQYF. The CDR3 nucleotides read TGTGCCACCAGCAGAGGGGGGGTCGAGGTCCACGAGCAGTACTTC.